This is a list of T cell receptor beta chains from one sample in a study of beta chain features in type 1 diabetes. Some clones are missing from TCRdb's copy, which holds only in-frame ones; the method was immunoSEQ multiplex PCR. The table includes about 30,000 clones, approximately 51% detected once. The sequenced sample was Tregs from blood. The receptors were gathered from a woman under 30 with type 1 diabetes. The conserved cysteine and the conserved F or W are not part of the CDR3 here. The D gene is left open where the match is weak.

V gene | D gene | CDR3 protein
TRBV2 | NA | ASSRGITDTQY
TRBV14 | NA | ASGTGSLQAF
TRBV2 | NA | ASSEDRGNIQY
TRBV28 | NA | ASSFWGGRREQY
TRBV11-2 | NA | ASRPPGQEQF
TRBV7-2 | NA | ASSSEYLTF
TRBV6-1 | TRBD1 | ASSVRGLHSGANVLT
TRBV5-1 | TRBD2 | ASSFGLAGGRTDTQY
TRBV19 | TRBD2 | ASSIGRSLPSGRIF
TRBV7-8 | TRBD2 | ASSLVSGRAGAYEQY
TRBV7-2 | NA | ASSLEGYSNQPQH
TRBV7-6 | TRBD1 | ASSPDRANTGELF
TRBV10-2 | NA | ASRALDTQY
TRBV7-9 | TRBD2 | ASSFAGLAVRRNTGELF
TRBV7-2 | TRBD2 | ASSLDGRATDTQY
TRBV6-5 | TRBD2 | ASSSPSGPRTDTQY
TRBV28 | NA | ASSRVEGGYT
TRBV29-1 | NA | SVVLSSTDTQY
TRBV5-1 | NA | ASSLGGVGGGGETQY
TRBV4-1 | NA | ASSQGRTPGNEQF
TRBV7-2 | NA | ASSLKAASTDTQY
TRBV11-3 | TRBD2 | ASSLGRELRQF
TRBV10-2 | NA | ASRDSGNSPLH
TRBV5-5 | TRBD1 | ASSFWTGGLSGANVLT
TRBV29-1 | NA | SVRDKNIQY
TRBV7-2 | TRBD1 | ASSLANQGVRETQY
TRBV13 | TRBD1 | ASSFRDSQETQY
TRBV6-6 | TRBD1 | ATGQGESPLH
TRBV6-5 | NA | ASSSNYEQY
TRBV5-5 | TRBD1 | ASSSGQVGGNEQF
TRBV19 | TRBD1 | ASRPGTGLSQPQH
TRBV5-1 | NA | ASSLVAAATDTQY